The T cell receptor (beta chain) under discussion was sequenced for a study of naive and memory T cell subsets. Points from the study as a whole: In CD4 and CD8 cells, diversity dropped from naive through EMRA.

This clonotype was detected only a few times. Its antigen is as yet unknown. V shed 5 bases and J shed 5 bases, with 9 bases lying between them. The CDR3 length is 12 residues. Germline CDR1 reads SEHNR; CDR2 reads FQNEAQ (reference sequence). An equimolar mix of two oligonucleotides served as the beta constant-region primer for TRBC1 and TRBC2. Nested alpha and beta constant-region primers with the SP2 primer drove four PCR rounds on ligated cDNA. Ligation attached a single-stranded oligonucleotide with a 12-nucleotide UMI and the SP2 primer to the cDNA 3' end. MiXCR was run by TCRdb on the UMI-ligation and nested PCR reads, yielding one entry per CDR3 protein. The sample consists of about 82,000 distinct CDR3 sequences, around 9% of them appearing once.

The receptor was derived from a human donor in good health. Material for sequencing was naive CD8+ T cells from blood. The chain combines TRBV7-9 with TRBJ2-5, with no clear D. The CDR3 nucleotides are TGTGCCAGCAGCCCAGAACAGGAGACCCAGTACTTC. It translates to CASSPEQETQYF.